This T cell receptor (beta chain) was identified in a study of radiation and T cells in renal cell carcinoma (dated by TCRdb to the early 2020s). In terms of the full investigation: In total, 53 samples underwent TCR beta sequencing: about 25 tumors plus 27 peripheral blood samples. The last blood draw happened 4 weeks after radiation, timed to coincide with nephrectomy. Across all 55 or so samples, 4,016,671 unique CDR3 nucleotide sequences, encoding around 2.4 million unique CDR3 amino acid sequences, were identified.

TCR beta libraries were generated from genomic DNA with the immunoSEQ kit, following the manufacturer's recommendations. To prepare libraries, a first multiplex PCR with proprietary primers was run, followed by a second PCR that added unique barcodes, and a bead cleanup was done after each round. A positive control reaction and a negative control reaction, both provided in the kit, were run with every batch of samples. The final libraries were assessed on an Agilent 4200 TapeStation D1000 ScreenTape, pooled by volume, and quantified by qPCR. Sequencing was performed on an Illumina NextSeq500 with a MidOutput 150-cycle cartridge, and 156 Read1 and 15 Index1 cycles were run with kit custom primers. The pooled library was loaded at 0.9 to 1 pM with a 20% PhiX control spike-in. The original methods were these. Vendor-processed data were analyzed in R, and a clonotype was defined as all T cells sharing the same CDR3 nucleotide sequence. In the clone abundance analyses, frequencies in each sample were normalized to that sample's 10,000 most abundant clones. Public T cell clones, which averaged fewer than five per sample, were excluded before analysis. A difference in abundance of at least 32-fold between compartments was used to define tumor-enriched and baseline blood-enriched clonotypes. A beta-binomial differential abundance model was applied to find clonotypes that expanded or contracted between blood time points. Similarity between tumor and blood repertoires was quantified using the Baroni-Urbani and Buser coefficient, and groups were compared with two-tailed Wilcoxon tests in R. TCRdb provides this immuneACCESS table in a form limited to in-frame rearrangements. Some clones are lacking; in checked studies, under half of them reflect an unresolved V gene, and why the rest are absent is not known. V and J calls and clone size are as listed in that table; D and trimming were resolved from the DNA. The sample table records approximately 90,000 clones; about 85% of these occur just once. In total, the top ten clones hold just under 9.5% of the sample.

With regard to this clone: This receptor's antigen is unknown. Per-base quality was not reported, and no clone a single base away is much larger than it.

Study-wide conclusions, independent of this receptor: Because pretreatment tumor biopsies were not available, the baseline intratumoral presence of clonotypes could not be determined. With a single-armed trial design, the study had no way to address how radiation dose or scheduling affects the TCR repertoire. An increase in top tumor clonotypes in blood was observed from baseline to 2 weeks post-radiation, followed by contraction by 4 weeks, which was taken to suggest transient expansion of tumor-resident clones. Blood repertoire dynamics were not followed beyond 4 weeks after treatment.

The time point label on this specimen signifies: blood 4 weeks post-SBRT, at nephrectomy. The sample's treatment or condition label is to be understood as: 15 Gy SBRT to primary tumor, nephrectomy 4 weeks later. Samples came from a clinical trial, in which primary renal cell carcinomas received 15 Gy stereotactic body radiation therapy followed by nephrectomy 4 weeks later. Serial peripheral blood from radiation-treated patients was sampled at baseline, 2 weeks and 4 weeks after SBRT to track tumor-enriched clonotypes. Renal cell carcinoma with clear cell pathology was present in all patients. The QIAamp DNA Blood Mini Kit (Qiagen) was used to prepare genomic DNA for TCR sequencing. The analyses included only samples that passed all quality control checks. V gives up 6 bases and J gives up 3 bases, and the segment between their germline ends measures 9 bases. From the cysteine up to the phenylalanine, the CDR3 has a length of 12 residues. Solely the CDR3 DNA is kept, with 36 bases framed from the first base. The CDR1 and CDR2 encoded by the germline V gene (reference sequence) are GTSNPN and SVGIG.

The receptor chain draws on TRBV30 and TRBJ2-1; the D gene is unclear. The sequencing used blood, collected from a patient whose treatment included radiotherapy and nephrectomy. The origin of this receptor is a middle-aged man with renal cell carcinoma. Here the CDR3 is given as CACGPGYNEQFF. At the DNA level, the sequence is TGTGCCTGTGGCCCCGGCTACAATGAGCAGTTCTTC. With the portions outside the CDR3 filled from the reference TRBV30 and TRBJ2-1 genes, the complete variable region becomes SQTIHQWPATLVQPVGSPLSLECTVEGTSNPNLYWYRQAAGRGLQLLFYSVGIGQISSEVPQNLSASRPQDRQFILSSKKLLLSDSGFYLCACGPGYNEQFFGPGTRLTVL.